This T cell receptor beta chain was recovered during a study of beta chain features in type 1 diabetes. As for the study in general: The samples had roughly 110 million sorted cells examined in all. Study results and caveats: For cells with high TCR expression, cDNA sequencing could yield over-representation.

This CDR3 is 17 amino acids long. V was clipped by 3 bases and J by 5 bases, with 23 bases between them. CDR1 and CDR2 (germline): ENHRY, SYGVKD. With respect to this clone: Its antigen remains unidentified.

What was sequenced were expressed TCRB transcripts, since all of the isolated RNA had been reverse transcribed. Method: immunoSEQ multiplex PCR; TCRdb's copy keeps in-frame clones and lacks some. The data hold about 24,000 clones, with about 72% observed a single time. What was sequenced was Tregs from blood. This clonotype was obtained from a woman between 40 and 55 years old in good health. The V call is TRBV10-3, the J call TRBJ2-7, with D tentatively TRBD1 (6 bases). The chain's CDR3 is CAISEYTGTPYRDEQYF. CDR3 nucleotide sequence: TGTGCCATCAGTGAATACACCGGGACACCCTATCGTGACGAGCAGTACTTC.